The 30 T cell receptor beta chains reported below all come from one sample, sequenced in a study of fetal regulatory T cell absence and autoimmunity. The assay was immunoSEQ multiplex PCR, and TCRdb's table has in-frame clones only and misses some. The repertoire includes about 95,000 clones, 72% of them detected once, and roughly 2% sits in the top ten. The source material was pancreas tissue. Every receptor here comes from a male donor with IPEX syndrome.

The gene calls are TRBV5-6 and TRBJ1-6, with a weak D call TRBD1 (5 bases). The V gene lost 4 bases and the J gene lost 6 bases, with 14 bases spanning the gap. Germline V gene lookup returns CDR1 SGHDT and CDR2 YYEEEE. The CDR3 covers 15 residues. CDR3 in amino acids: CASSGLGELNSPLHF. The CDR3 coding sequence is TGTGCCAGCAGCGGACTAGGGGAGCTTAATTCACCCCTCCACTTT.

The chain uses TRBV9 and TRBJ1-3; 7 bases are shared with TRBD1. With V trimmed by 0 bases and J by 2 bases, 2 bases remained unmatched. Germline assignment: CDR1 SGDLS and CDR2 YYNGEE. The length of the CDR3 is 15 residues. The CDR3 is CASSVEQGAGNTIYF. The CDR3 DNA follows: TGTGCCAGCAGCGTAGAGCAGGGGGCTGGAAACACCATATATTTT.

J is TRBJ2-2 and V is TRBV10-2; TRBD1 matches 10 bases. This CDR3 is built from 13 residues. The J segment lost 4 bases and the V segment lost 10 bases, leaving 3 bases of the junction unmatched. From germline, CDR1 is WSHSY and CDR2 SAAADI. CDR3 loop: CATDRGRTGELFF. CDR3 nucleotide sequence: TGCGCCACCGACAGGGGGCGCACCGGGGAGCTGTTTTTT.

This chain joins TRBV5-1 and TRBJ2-5, with D unresolved. This CDR3 has 14 residues. Trimming left V 1 base short and J 4 bases short, with 11 bases between. From germline, CDR1 is SGHRS and CDR2 YFSETQ. The CDR3 coding sequence is TGCGCCAGCAGCTTGCGGCTAATTACAGAGACCCAGTACTTC. Protein: CASSLRLITETQYF.

This chain joins TRBV5-4 and TRBJ1-6; D unclear. V was shortened by 2 bases and J by 0 bases, with 15 bases between the two germline ends. Germline CDR1 SGHNT, CDR2 YYREEE (reference sequence). The CDR3 is 18 residues long. In DNA, the CDR3 is TGTGCCAGCAGCTTCGACGCCTCTTTAAGCTCCTATAATTCACCCCTCCACTTT. Protein sequence: CASSFDASLSSYNSPLHF.

The rearrangement links TRBV7-9 to TRBJ1-1; D uncertain. The CDR3 loop spans 15 amino acids. The V gene's germline CDR1 is SEHNR and CDR2 FQNEAQ (reference sequence). Between the trimmed V and J ends, which lost 3 bases and 0 bases, there was a span of 11 bases. CDR3 in DNA: TGTGCCAGCAGCTTGGGGTTATACCTGAACACTGAAGCTTTCTTT. It encodes CASSLGLYLNTEAFF.

This clone was observed a handful of times. The chain couples TRBV7-9 to TRBJ2-6; D ambiguous. The germline V and J ends were trimmed by 1 base and 0 bases, with 10 bases remaining between them. Germline V gives CDR1 SEHNR, CDR2 FQNEAQ (reference sequence). The length of the CDR3 is 17 residues. CDR3 residues: CASSLVAPLSGANVLTF. CDR3 nucleotides: TGTGCCAGCAGCTTAGTAGCACCACTCTCTGGGGCCAACGTCCTGACTTTC.

V gene TRBV11-2 combines with J gene TRBJ2-3, with D unclear. Trimming stripped 1 base from V and 4 bases from J, with 9 bases between. Looked up from germline, CDR1 is SGHAT and CDR2 is FQNNGV. This CDR3 is 14 amino acids long. The CDR3, as DNA: TGTGCCAGCAGCTTAGTCCGAACCTCAGATACGCAGTATTTT. Encoded protein: CASSLVRTSDTQYF.

The chain carries TRBV12-2 and TRBJ1-1. TRBV12-2 is an annotated pseudogene. The CDR3 loop spans 15 amino acids. As DNA, the CDR3 is TGTGCAAGTCGCCCAGGGGGGGCTCGGAGCACTGAAGCTTTCTTT. This translates into CASRPGGARSTEAFF.

The rearrangement uses TRBV4-2 and TRBJ2-2; D is perhaps TRBD1 (5 bases). The germline gives CDR1 LGHNA, CDR2 YNFKEQ. This CDR3 has 16 amino acids. V lost 1 base and J 1 base, leaving 10 bases between the germline ends. The CDR3 here is CASSQVDRLNTGELFF. The CDR3 coding sequence is TGTGCCAGCAGCCAAGTTGACAGACTGAACACCGGGGAGCTGTTTTTT.

This chain links TRBV7-2 with TRBJ2-4, with 8 bases matching TRBD1. The CDR3 sequence is 16 residues long. V trimming: 3 bases; J trimming: 9 bases; junction bases outside the gene matches: 13. CDR1 is SGHTA, CDR2 FQGNSA, per germline. CDR3 amino acids: CASSLSAGGTYSIQYF. As DNA, the CDR3 is TGTGCCAGCAGCTTGAGTGCAGGGGGCACTTATAGCATTCAGTACTTC. The whole variable domain, remainder taken from reference TRBV7-2 and TRBJ2-4, is GAGVSQSPSNKVTEKGKDVELRCDPISGHTALYWYRQSLGQGLEFLIYFQGNSAPDKSGLPSDRFSAERTGGSVSTLTIQRTQQEDSAVYLCASSLSAGGTYSIQYFGAGTRLSVL.

As for this clone: Different DNA sequences within this sample yield the same CDR3. The chain uses TRBV6-5 and TRBJ1-1; D not certain. Deletions cut 2 bases from V and 4 bases from J, with 5 bases between. The CDR3 covers 12 residues. Germline V gene sequence: CDR1 MNHEY, CDR2 SVGAGI. The CDR3, as DNA: TGTGCCAGCAGTTACGGTGGCACTGAAGCTTTCTTT. Its protein is CASSYGGTEAFF.

This chain connects TRBV9 to TRBJ2-3, with D perhaps matching TRBD1 (6 bases). CDR1 and CDR2 from the germline V gene are SGDLS and YYNGEE. V was clipped by 3 bases and J by 0 bases, with 11 bases between them. The length of the CDR3 is 15 residues. In nucleotides, the CDR3 is TGTGCCAGCAGCGAGCAGGGGCGTAGCACAGATACGCAGTATTTT. The encoded protein is CASSEQGRSTDTQYF.

The rearrangement links TRBV18 to TRBJ1-1; TRBD1 matches at 11 bases. The CDR3 runs to 14 residues. Germline CDR1 is KGHSH and CDR2 is LQKENI. Trimming removed 3 bases from V and 4 bases from J; junction bases left unmatched: 1. In DNA, the CDR3 is TGTGCCAGCTCACCCGGGACAGGGGGCACTGAAGCTTTCTTT. This sequence encodes CASSPGTGGTEAFF.

This clone turned up a few times. V is TRBV2 and J is TRBJ1-2; 8 bases agree with TRBD1. Looked up from germline, CDR1 is SNHLY and CDR2 is FYNNEI. The CDR3 spans 13 residues. With 6 bases clipped from V and 0 bases from J, the junction kept 0 bases outside the gene matches. In DNA, the CDR3 is TGTGCCAGCAGACAGGGGGCTAACTATGGCTACACCTTC. As protein: CASRQGANYGYTF.

The sample holds a few counts of this clone. The rearrangement uses TRBV10-2 and TRBJ2-7; D possibly matches TRBD1 or TRBD2 (5 bases each). This CDR3 spans 15 amino acids. Looked up from germline, CDR1 is WSHSY and CDR2 is SAAADI. V was clipped by 7 bases and J by 0 bases, with 16 bases between them. The CDR3 bases are TGCGCCAGCAAAGGGGTAATGGGGGACTCCTACGAGCAGTACTTC. This translates into CASKGVMGDSYEQYF.

The chain uses TRBV13 and TRBJ2-3, with TRBD1 matching over 7 bases. From germline, CDR1 is PRHDT and CDR2 FYEKMQ (reference sequence). The trim removed 3 bases at V and 3 bases at J, leaving 3 bases unmatched. The CDR3 length is 14 residues. The CDR3 DNA follows: TGTGCCAGCAGCTTCAGGGGGTGGACAGATACGCAGTATTTT. The encoded protein is CASSFRGWTDTQYF.

The V call is TRBV11-2, the J call TRBJ2-1; no reliable D call. Germline values: CDR1 SGHAT, CDR2 FQNNGV. Trimming took 1 base from V and 2 from J, leaving 9 bases between them. This CDR3 contains 15 residues. CDR3 nucleotide sequence: TGTGCCAGCAGCTTAGTCCCGCCACCCTACAATGAGCAGTTCTTC. This codes for CASSLVPPPYNEQFF.

V is TRBV4-1 and J is TRBJ2-2, with D perhaps TRBD2 (5 bases). CDR1 is MGHRA, CDR2 YSYEKL, per germline. Between the trimmed V and J ends, which lost 2 bases and 7 bases, there was a span of 17 bases. There are 16 residues in the CDR3. CDR3 nucleotide sequence: TGCGCCAGCAGCCAATCGCCCGGTGAGGGTAGCGGGGAGCTGTTTTTT. The encoded protein is CASSQSPGEGSGELFF.

This clone occurred once. The V call is TRBV11-2, the J call TRBJ2-4; maybe TRBD2 (5 bases). Per the germline V gene, CDR1 is SGHAT and CDR2 is FQNNGV. This CDR3 has 17 residues. V lost 0 bases and J 2 bases, leaving 14 bases between the germline ends. The CDR3 here is CASSLDGAAGPKNIQYF. The CDR3 bases are TGTGCCAGCAGCTTAGACGGCGCGGCGGGTCCCAAAAACATTCAGTACTTC.

This chain connects TRBV9 to TRBJ2-3, with D perhaps matching TRBD1 (6 bases). CDR3 length: 19 residues. The V end was cut by 2 bases, the J end by 2 bases, with 24 bases between. Germline values: CDR1 SGDLS, CDR2 YYNGEE. The CDR3 DNA follows: TGTGCCAGCAGCGTTGGTTGGTTGGATCCGGGACAAAACACAGATACGCAGTATTTT. It is translated as CASSVGWLDPGQNTDTQYF.

The rearrangement uses TRBV20-1 and TRBJ2-5, with unresolved D. From germline, CDR1 is DFQATT and CDR2 SNEGSKA (reference sequence). Trimming took off 3 bases at V and 5 bases at J, with 4 bases between the two ends. The CDR3 runs 10 residues. CDR3 sequence reads: CSASGETQYF. DNA of the CDR3: TGCAGTGCTAGTGGTGAGACCCAGTACTTC.

The rearrangement joins TRBV4-1 to TRBJ2-7; 8 bases match TRBD2. The CDR3 loop spans 15 amino acids. Losses at the gene ends were 2 bases for V and 5 bases for J; bases not matched to a gene: 8. Germline V gene lookup returns CDR1 MGHRA and CDR2 YSYEKL. The CDR3 is CASSQLAGTIDEQYF. The CDR3 DNA follows: TGCGCCAGCAGCCAATTAGCGGGAACTATCGACGAGCAGTACTTC.

The chain couples TRBV10-2 to TRBJ2-4; tentatively, D is TRBD2 (6 bases). The CDR3 is 11 amino acids. CDR1 WSHSY and CDR2 SAAADI come from the germline V gene. Trimming took off 7 bases at V and 7 bases at J, with 8 bases between the two ends. CDR3 protein: CASKEGNIQYF. CDR3 bases: TGCGCCAGCAAGGAGGGGAACATTCAGTACTTC.

This clone was detected once. V is TRBV7-2 and J is TRBJ2-5, with 9 bases matching TRBD1. V was pared by 5 bases and J by 2 bases, with 3 bases of the junction left unmatched. This CDR3 has 14 amino acids. Germline V lookup: CDR1 SGHTA, CDR2 FQGNSA. The DNA of the CDR3 is TGTGCCAGCAGCGGGGACAGGGTACAAGAGACCCAGTACTTC. Translated, it gives CASSGDRVQETQYF.

A few counts support this clone. This chain links TRBV2 with TRBJ2-7; D not certain. This CDR3 region has 10 residues. Germline V gives CDR1 SNHLY, CDR2 FYNNEI. V was shortened by 10 bases and J by 7 bases, with 11 bases between the two germline ends. Written as DNA, the CDR3 is TGTGCCACCCGGACGGCGGAGCAGTACTTC. Translated, it gives CATRTAEQYF.

This sequence joins TRBV13 and TRBJ2-7; the D gene could be TRBD1 or TRBD2 (6 bases each). In germline, CDR1 is PRHDT, CDR2 FYEKMQ (reference sequence). The length of the CDR3 is 14 residues. Between the trimmed V and J ends, which lost 6 bases and 5 bases, there was a span of 17 bases. The CDR3 sequence is CASRVSEGGHEQYF. CDR3 bases: TGTGCCAGCAGGGTGAGTGAGGGGGGCCACGAGCAGTACTTC.

The CDR3 DNA reads TGTGCCAGCCCAGGGAACACTGAAGCTTTCTTT. Translated, it gives CASPGNTEAFF. The chain carries TRBV2 and TRBJ1-1; D ambiguous. This CDR3 comprises 11 residues. V shed 8 bases and J shed 1 base, with 5 bases lying between them. Per germline, CDR1 SNHLY and CDR2 FYNNEI.

J is TRBJ2-3 and V is TRBV13, with 12 bases lining up with TRBD2. This CDR3 contains 16 residues. CDR1 and CDR2 from the germline V gene are PRHDT and FYEKMQ (reference sequence). Trimming removed 5 bases from V and 4 bases from J; junction bases left unmatched: 7. This CDR3 reads CASSPLLAGGADTQYF. CDR3 nucleotide sequence: TGTGCCAGCAGCCCCCTACTAGCGGGAGGAGCAGATACGCAGTATTTT.

The chain links TRBV9 to TRBJ2-3, with TRBD2 as a possible D gene (5 bases). The germline V gene encodes CDR1 SGDLS and CDR2 YYNGEE. Trimming shortened V by 0 bases and J by 1 base, and 12 bases separated the two germline ends. This CDR3 has 16 amino acids. The chain's CDR3 is CASSVAGRGRTDTQYF. The CDR3 DNA reads as TGTGCCAGCAGCGTAGCGGGGAGAGGGCGCACAGATACGCAGTATTTT.